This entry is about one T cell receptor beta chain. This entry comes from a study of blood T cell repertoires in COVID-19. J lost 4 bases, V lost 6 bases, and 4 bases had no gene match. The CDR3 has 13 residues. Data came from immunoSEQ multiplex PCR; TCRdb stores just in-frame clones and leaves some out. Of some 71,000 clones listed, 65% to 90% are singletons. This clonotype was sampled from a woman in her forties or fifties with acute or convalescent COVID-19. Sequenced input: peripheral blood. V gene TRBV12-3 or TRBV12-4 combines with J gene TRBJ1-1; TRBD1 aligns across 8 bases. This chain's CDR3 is CASSKGQATEAFF. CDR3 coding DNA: TGTGCCAGCAGCAAGGGACAGGCCACTGAAGCTTTCTTT.